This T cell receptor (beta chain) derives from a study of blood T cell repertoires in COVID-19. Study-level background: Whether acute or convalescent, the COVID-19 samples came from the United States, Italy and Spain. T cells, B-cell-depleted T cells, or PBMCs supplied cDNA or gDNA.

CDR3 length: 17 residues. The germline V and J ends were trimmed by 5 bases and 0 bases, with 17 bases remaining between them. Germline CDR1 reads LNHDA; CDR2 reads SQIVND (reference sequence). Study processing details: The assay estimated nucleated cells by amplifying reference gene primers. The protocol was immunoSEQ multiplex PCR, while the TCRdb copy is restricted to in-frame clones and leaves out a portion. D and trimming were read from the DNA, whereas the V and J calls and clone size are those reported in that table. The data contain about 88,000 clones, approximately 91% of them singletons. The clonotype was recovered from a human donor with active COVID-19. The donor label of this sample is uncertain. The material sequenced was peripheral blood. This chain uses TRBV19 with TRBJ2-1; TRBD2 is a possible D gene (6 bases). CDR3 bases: TGTGCCAGTAGTCCGCGGCGGGACTGGAGCTCCTACAATGAGCAGTTCTTC. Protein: CASSPRRDWSSYNEQFF.